This T cell receptor beta chain comes out of a study of T cells after yellow fever vaccination. General study findings and limits: The CD4 compartment and the CD8 compartment contained a small share of clonotypes in common. Post-booster repertoires again held most primary-vaccination clones (roughly 95% CD4, roughly 88% CD8). Any FACS-sorted repertoire could hold abundant clonotypes that contaminate it from the bulk population.

V was shortened by 1 base and J by 4 bases, with 8 bases between the two germline ends. In germline, CDR1 is MGHRA, CDR2 YSYEKL. This CDR3 has 14 residues. The 5'RACE template-switching step produced TCR cDNA and added a universal primer site and UMIs. A single record per CDR3 protein comes from TCRdb applying MiXCR to the 5' RACE reads. This table has roughly 68,000 distinct CDR3 sequences, just over 6.5% appearing once. This clonotype was counted many times. What it binds is not known. Sequences were derived from CD8+ T cells sorted from PBMCs, sampled roughly 47 days after the first yellow fever vaccination. The origin of this receptor is a man younger than 30 who received the YFV17D yellow fever vaccine. The V and J genes are TRBV4-1 and TRBJ2-1; D not resolved. CDR3 amino acids: CASSQGGSYNEQFF. The CDR3 DNA follows: TGCGCCAGCAGCCAAGGTGGGTCGTACAATGAGCAGTTCTTC.